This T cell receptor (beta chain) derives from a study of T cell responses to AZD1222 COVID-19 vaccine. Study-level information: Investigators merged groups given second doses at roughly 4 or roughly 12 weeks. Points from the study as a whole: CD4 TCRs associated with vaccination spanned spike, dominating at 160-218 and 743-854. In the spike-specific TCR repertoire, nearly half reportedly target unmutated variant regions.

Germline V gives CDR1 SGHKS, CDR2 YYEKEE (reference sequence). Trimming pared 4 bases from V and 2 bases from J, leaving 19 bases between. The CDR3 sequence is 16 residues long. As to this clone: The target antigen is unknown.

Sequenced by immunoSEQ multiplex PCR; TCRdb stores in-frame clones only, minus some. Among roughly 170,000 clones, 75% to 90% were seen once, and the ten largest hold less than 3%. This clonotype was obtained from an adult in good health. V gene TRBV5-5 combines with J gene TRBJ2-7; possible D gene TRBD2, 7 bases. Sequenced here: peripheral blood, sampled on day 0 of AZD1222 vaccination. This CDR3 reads CASSPGAGANPYEQYF. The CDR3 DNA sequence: TGTGCCAGCAGCCCAGGGGCGGGAGCCAACCCCTACGAGCAGTACTTC. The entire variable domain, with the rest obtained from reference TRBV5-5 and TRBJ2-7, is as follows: DAGVTQSPTHLIKTRGQQVTLRCSPISGHKSVSWYQQVLGQGPQFIFQYYEKEERGRGNFPDRFSARQFPNYSSELNVNALLLGDSALYLCASSPGAGANPYEQYFGPGTRLTVT.